This is a list of T cell receptor beta chains from one sample in a study of control samples from healthy donors and cancer patients. Clones were read by immunoSEQ multiplex PCR, and TCRdb kept only the in-frame ones, dropping some. The data show tens of thousands of clones, approximately 94% seen once. The specimen was PBMCs. The source is a woman in her thirties or forties with lung cancer. Both conserved end residues are part of each CDR3. A D gene is named only where the DNA matches it firmly. Not all rows give a size; the values are once, few, many and, for expanded clones, a class.

d_gene,j_gene,abundance,v_gene,CDR3nt,CDR3aa
TRBD2,TRBJ2-7,-,TRBV14,TGTGCCAGCAGCACTTTGGACTGGGAGGGGTCCGAGCAGTACTTC,CASSTLDWEGSEQYF
TRBD1,TRBJ2-6,-,TRBV19,TGCGCCAGTACCGAGGACAGGGGTAGGATTTCTGGGGCCAACGTCCTGACTTTC,CASTEDRGRISGANVLTF
-,TRBJ1-1,-,TRBV28,TGTGCCAGCAACGGTCCTCAACCAGAAGCTTTCTTT,CASNGPQPEAFF
TRBD2,TRBJ2-7,-,TRBV2,TGTGCCAGCAGGACGCGGGAGCCTTACGAGCAGTACTTC,CASRTREPYEQYF
-,TRBJ1-3,once,TRBV2,TGTGCCAGCAGTCCGGGTGGCTCTGGAAACACCATATATTTT,CASSPGGSGNTIYF
-,TRBJ1-5,-,TRBV10-1,TGCGCCAGCAGTGACGGACTCAATCAGCCCCAGCATTTT,CASSDGLNQPQHF
TRBD2,TRBJ2-1,-,TRBV2,TGTGCCAGCAGGGCACTAGCGGGGGGTCTGGACGAGCAGTTCTTC,CASRALAGGLDEQFF
-,TRBJ1-2,-,TRBV6-5,TGTGCCAGCAGGGTGCAGGCGGCCTCCACTTATGGCTACACCTTC,CASRVQAASTYGYTF
TRBD2,TRBJ2-1,-,TRBV24-1,TGTGCCACCAGTGATTCGGGGACTAGCGGGAGAGTTAATGAGCAGTTCTTC,CATSDSGTSGRVNEQFF
TRBD1,TRBJ1-2,-,TRBV29-1,TGCAGCGTGGGACAGGGCTTGTATAGCTACACCTTC,CSVGQGLYSYTF
TRBD1,TRBJ1-4,-,TRBV6-5,TGTGCCAGCAATGGACAGGGTAAAAAACTGTTTTTT,CASNGQGKKLFF
-,TRBJ2-3,-,TRBV3-1/TRBV3-2,TGTGCCAGCAGCCAAGTTCCGGGGGATTGGGCAGATACGCAGTATTTT,CASSQVPGDWADTQYF
-,TRBJ1-3,-,TRBV9,TGTGCCAGCAGCGTAGTGGGGGTAGGAAACACCATATATTTT,CASSVVGVGNTIYF
-,TRBJ2-7,-,TRBV4-2,TGTGCCAGCAGCCAAGAAACGATCTTCCCGCCCTACGAGCAGTACTTC,CASSQETIFPPYEQYF
TRBD1,TRBJ1-1,-,TRBV11-3,TGTGCCAGCAGCTTACAGGGGGCGGATGATGAAGCTTTCTTT,CASSLQGADDEAFF
TRBD1,TRBJ1-5,-,TRBV6-5,TGTGCCAGCAGTTCACTTTGGGGACAGGGGAATCAGCCCCAGCATTTT,CASSSLWGQGNQPQHF
-,TRBJ2-3,-,TRBV28,TGTGCCAGCAGTCCCTGGGGGGGACACCACGATAGCACAGATACGCAGTATTTT,CASSPWGGHHDSTDTQYF
-,TRBJ2-7,-,TRBV2,TGTGCCAGCAGCTGGGTCGGTTCGTCCTACGAGCAGTACTTC,CASSWVGSSYEQYF
TRBD1,TRBJ1-2,-,TRBV5-6,TGTGCCAGCAGCGGGTACAGGGGGCGCGTAACTGGCTACACCTTC,CASSGYRGRVTGYTF
-,TRBJ1-1,-,TRBV10-3,TGTGCCATCAGTGAGGTGTTCAGGTCGGGGAACACTGAAGCTTTCTTT,CAISEVFRSGNTEAFF
-,TRBJ2-5,once,TRBV5-1,TGCGCCAGCAGCTTGCAAGAGACCCAGTACTTC,CASSLQETQYF
TRBD1,TRBJ2-7,-,TRBV10-3,TGTGCCATCAGTGAGACAGAACTGTCCCCGCGACAGGGACCCTACTACGAGCAGTACTTC,CAISETELSPRQGPYYEQYF
TRBD1,TRBJ2-2,-,TRBV5-1,TGCGCCAGCAGCCCGTGGACAGGCGCGAACACCGGGGAGCTGTTTTTT,CASSPWTGANTGELFF
-,TRBJ1-6,-,TRBV18,TGTGCCAGCTCACCGTCGGACGGGGGGGGGTCACCCCTCCACTTT,CASSPSDGGGSPLHF
TRBD2,TRBJ2-7,-,TRBV5-4,TGTGCCAGCAGCTTGGGACTAGCGGGGAGGTACGAGCAGTACTTC,CASSLGLAGRYEQYF
TRBD1,TRBJ2-1,-,TRBV7-9,TGTGCCAGCAGCCCAGCTGGACAGGGGGCTTCGGACAATGAGCAGTTCTTC,CASSPAGQGASDNEQFF
-,TRBJ1-2,-,TRBV6-2/TRBV6-3,TGTGCCAGCAGTTTGCAGGGCGGGGGTAACTATGGCTACACCTTC,CASSLQGGGNYGYTF
-,TRBJ2-2,-,TRBV6-5,TGTGCCAGCAGAATTTGGGGGCGCGACACCGGGGAGCTGTTTTTT,CASRIWGRDTGELFF
-,TRBJ2-7,once,TRBV2,TGTGCCAGCAGTGGACCTAGTGACGAGCAGTACTTC,CASSGPSDEQYF
-,TRBJ2-1,-,TRBV18,TGTGCCAGCTCACCCCAGAATCTAGGAAATGAGCAGTTCTTC,CASSPQNLGNEQFF
-,TRBJ2-7,-,TRBV6-5,TGTGCCAGCAAACGGGACACCGTTATCTACGAGCAGTACTTC,CASKRDTVIYEQYF
-,TRBJ1-1,-,TRBV18,TGTGCCAGCTCACCTACCCTCGTGGACACTGAAGCTTTCTTT,CASSPTLVDTEAFF
-,TRBJ1-5,-,TRBV4-1,TGCGCCAGCAGCCAAGAGGGGAGCAATCAGCCCCAGCATTTT,CASSQEGSNQPQHF
TRBD1,TRBJ2-1,-,TRBV20-1,TGCAGTGCTATGGGACAGTATGAGCAGTTCTTC,CSAMGQYEQFF
-,TRBJ2-7,-,TRBV19,TGTGCCAGTCAGGCAGGGGTCTCCTACGAGCAGTACTTC,CASQAGVSYEQYF
-,TRBJ1-1,-,TRBV14,TGTGCCAGCAGCTTGATGGGGGGCTTCACTGAAGCTTTCTTT,CASSLMGGFTEAFF
-,TRBJ1-5,-,TRBV5-8,TGTGCCAGCAGCTCGATCGTGAATCAGCCCCAGCATTTT,CASSSIVNQPQHF
-,TRBJ1-5,-,TRBV19,TGTGCCAGTAGTATGGGGTGGACAAGGAGCAATCAGCCCCAGCATTTT,CASSMGWTRSNQPQHF
-,TRBJ1-1,once,TRBV12-3/TRBV12-4,TGTGCCAGCGTCCACACTGAAGCTTTCTTT,CASVHTEAFF
-,TRBJ1-1,-,TRBV2,TGTGCCAGCAGTGAAATGGGAATACTGAACACTGAAGCTTTCTTT,CASSEMGILNTEAFF
-,TRBJ1-1,-,TRBV27,TGTGCCAGCAGTCCCCTCTGGGAGCTATTGAACACTGAAGCTTTCTTT,CASSPLWELLNTEAFF
-,TRBJ1-5,-,TRBV3-1/TRBV3-2,TGTGCCAGCAGCCTTAGGGCGGCTAATCAGCCCCAGCATTTT,CASSLRAANQPQHF